This TCR beta chain was recorded in a study of regulatory T cells in long-lasting Graves disease. This clonotype showed up many times. The time point is: newly diagnosed GD, antithyroid drugs for less than 3 months. Extracted RNA from PBMCs served as the source of the TCR library. Construction of the TCR beta libraries employed iRepertoire HTBI primers in conjunction with Arm-PCR of CDR3 regions. Using its own MiXCR run on the multiplex PCR reads, TCRdb lists one record per CDR3 protein. The sample records some 340,000 distinct CDR3 sequences, approximately 10% being singletons. V was shortened by 1 base and J by 6 bases, with 11 bases between the two germline ends. CDR1 KGHDR and CDR2 SFDVKD come from the germline V gene. The CDR3 length is 15 residues. This same sample was also part of a study on T cells in Graves' hyperthyroidism and ophthalmopathy. That publication notes: On the basis of clinical symptoms, serum thyroxine and TRAb, thyroid ultrasound and orbital computed tomography, diagnoses were made.

J is TRBJ2-2 and V is TRBV24-1; D gene uncertain. Sequenced material: peripheral blood mononuclear cells (PBMCs), taken at new diagnosis, from a patient treated with antithyroid drugs. This TCR came from a woman aged 18-29 years with Graves disease. For the CDR3, the DNA is TGTGCCACCAGTGATTTAAAGTGGTCCGCCGGGGAGCTGTTTTTT. Translating gives CATSDLKWSAGELFF.